These T cell receptor beta chains were read from a single sample in a study of blood T cell repertoires in COVID-19. Some clones are missing from TCRdb's copy, which holds only in-frame ones; the method was immunoSEQ multiplex PCR. Of about 210,000 clones listed, about four fifths are singletons. Specimen: PBMCs or T cells enriched from blood (not recorded which). The receptors were gathered from a woman in her forties or fifties with acute COVID-19. Both conserved end residues are part of each CDR3.

J gene,V gene,CDR3 protein
TRBJ2-1,TRBV11-3,CASSLLAGVGRNEQFF
TRBJ1-3,TRBV5-6,CASSLVAFSGNTIYF
TRBJ2-1,TRBV12-2,CASRSPGAGGTQFF
TRBJ2-7,TRBV7-8,CASSFPTQGTGGREQYF
TRBJ2-5,TRBV6-5,CASGRSSGRAETQYF
TRBJ1-1,TRBV13,CASSERTGGGTEAFF
TRBJ1-2,TRBV4-3,CASSQDTGRGGAYYGYTF
TRBJ2-7,TRBV5-1,CASSLSTGYEQYF
TRBJ2-2,TRBV21-1,CASSKTVSTGTGELFF
TRBJ2-7,TRBV6-2/TRBV6-3,CASSYTPGYYEQYF
TRBJ2-1,TRBV7-9,CASSHVDREQFF
TRBJ2-3,TRBV2,CASSERRDTQYF
TRBJ2-7,TRBV4-2,CASSPGGASGEQYF
TRBJ2-3,TRBV18,CASSPPVGQKTDTQYF
TRBJ2-7,TRBV18,CASSPSSNEQYF
TRBJ2-7,TRBV28,CASSLYRYEQYF
TRBJ2-5,TRBV7-9,CASSAQVGGGETQYF
TRBJ1-6,TRBV7-9,CASSPPRDSPLHF
TRBJ2-5,TRBV11-2,CASSFGTSGSRETQYF
TRBJ1-3,TRBV6-2/TRBV6-3,CASSYAGTRSGNTIYF
TRBJ1-2,TRBV7-2,CASSLGARVDYGYTF
TRBJ1-4,TRBV7-2,CASSLRQAEKLFF
TRBJ1-6,TRBV3-1/TRBV3-2,CASSQEQLYNSPLHF
TRBJ1-5,TRBV4-2,CASKSSIHSNQPQHF
TRBJ2-5,TRBV7-2,CASSPSRDRLGTQYF
TRBJ2-6,TRBV10-1,CASRRQQLPWPGANVLTF
TRBJ1-1,TRBV29-1,CSVVYSGMNTEAFF
TRBJ2-7,TRBV18,CASSPQGVESSYEQYF
TRBJ2-7,TRBV6-2/TRBV6-3,CASSSLALRAGEGLYEQYF
TRBJ1-2,TRBV6-5,CASSYSRREVDGYTF
TRBJ1-6,TRBV4-3,CASSQDPTGGSPLHF
TRBJ1-1,TRBV5-1,CASRLGGDGSTEAFF
TRBJ1-3,TRBV6-5,CASRTPTGNTIYF
TRBJ2-7,TRBV6-2/TRBV6-3,CASSYPTGTGEQYF
TRBJ1-5,TRBV5-8,CASRQVNQPQHF
TRBJ1-1,TRBV5-4,CASSSRDKNTEAFF
TRBJ2-6,TRBV7-9,CASSKGSGIAASGANVLTF
TRBJ2-5,TRBV29-1,CSVEFLGRETQYF
TRBJ2-2,TRBV9,CASSPSGGFTGELFF
TRBJ2-5,TRBV19,CASSKGSTGLKETQYF
TRBJ2-7,TRBV9,CASSQGDYEQYF
TRBJ2-3,TRBV3-1/TRBV3-2,CASSQDRGLAGGGHADTQYF
TRBJ1-3,TRBV28,CASSITPISGNTIYF
TRBJ2-7,TRBV9,CASSPQVGQGGNEQYF
TRBJ2-6,TRBV19,CASRYPGTGSSGANVLTF
TRBJ2-5,TRBV5-6,CASKMGQQETQYF
TRBJ2-3,TRBV3-1/TRBV3-2,CASSQAFASGGDRIASTDTQYF
TRBJ2-5,TRBV7-7,CASSLGQGGSQETQYF
TRBJ1-2,TRBV21-1,CASGQFPPGTGGGGLDGYTF
TRBJ1-4,TRBV7-2,CASSLGTGVREKLFF
TRBJ1-2,TRBV18,CASSRTTGYLDGYTF
TRBJ1-1,TRBV6-4,CASSGWDSPGYLSF
TRBJ2-5,TRBV7-2,CASSLDPGLALQYF
TRBJ2-3,TRBV29-1,CSVGLARGSTDTQYF
TRBJ2-5,TRBV6-5,CASSYTGSQETQYF
TRBJ1-6,TRBV6-5,CASSYARGLSPLHF